The next 9 T cell receptor beta chains were all read from a single sample in a study of T-cell reconstitution after alpha-beta-depleted transplantation in children. The library targeted TCRbeta and was prepared with unique molecular identifiers. TCRdb recomputed calls from the PCR reads with MiXCR, one row per CDR3 protein. The sample lists hundreds of thousands of distinct CDR3 sequences, 13% seen once, with around 2% in the top ten. The sample in question was PBMCs, mostly from graft donor cells, obtained 360 days after TCRalphabeta/CD19-depleted stem cell transplant. These receptor sequences come from a male patient aged 10 to 17 who had a stem cell transplant for acute myeloid leukemia, so the T cells may come from the graft donor.

This clonotype showed up many times. This chain uses TRBV7-9 with TRBJ2-7, with D perhaps assigned TRBD1 or TRBD2 (5 bases each). The CDR3 loop spans 15 amino acids. Germline V gene lookup returns CDR1 SEHNR and CDR2 FQNEAQ (reference sequence). The germline V and J ends were trimmed by 1 base and 3 bases, with 13 bases remaining between them. The CDR3 reads CASSLGDPDIYEQYF. In DNA, the CDR3 is TGTGCCAGCAGCTTAGGGGACCCGGACATCTACGAGCAGTACTTC.

This chain links TRBV30 with TRBJ1-4, with D possibly TRBD1 on 6 matching bases. The germline gives CDR1 GTSNPN, CDR2 SVGIG (reference sequence). The CDR3 is 15 residues long. Trimming left V 3 bases short and J 5 bases short, with 16 bases between. The CDR3 DNA reads as TGTGCCTGGAGAACCTTAGGACAGCTGAATGAAAAACTGTTTTTT. Its protein is CAWRTLGQLNEKLFF.

Many counts were recorded for this clonotype. The chain carries TRBV5-8 and TRBJ2-3; 11 bases align to TRBD1. CDR1 and CDR2 (germline): SGHTS, YDEGEE. The length of the CDR3 is 15 residues. V lost 4 bases to trimming and J lost 2 bases; unmatched junction nucleotides: 3. The CDR3 region has the DNA TGTGCCAGCAGCGAGGGACAGGGGGACACAGATACGCAGTATTTT. This sequence encodes CASSEGQGDTDTQYF.

This clonotype was seen more than once but under ten times. CDR3 sequence: CASSRPPGEQYF. In DNA form, the CDR3 reads TGTGCCAGCAGTCGACCACCGGGCGAGCAGTACTTC. V is TRBV6-2 or TRBV6-3 and J is TRBJ2-7, with unresolved D. Trimming removed 5 bases from V and 6 bases from J, with 11 bases in between. Germline lookup yields CDR1 MNHEY and CDR2 SVGEGT. The CDR3 is made up of 12 amino acids.

This clonotype occurred many times. The chain couples TRBV20-1 to TRBJ2-2; D is unresolved. In germline, CDR1 is DFQATT, CDR2 SNEGSKA (reference sequence). Trimming left V 6 bases short and J 2 bases short, with 13 bases between. There are 14 residues in the CDR3. The CDR3 is CSAPRLYNTGELFF. For the CDR3, the DNA is TGCAGTGCCCCTCGGCTCTATAACACCGGGGAGCTGTTTTTT.

This clonotype has just a few counts. This is likely a read error, given that the CDR3 carries no conserved phenylalanine or tryptophan at its end. J is TRBJ2-3 and V is TRBV5-1; 7 nucleotides align to TRBD1. CDR1 SGHRS and CDR2 YFSETQ come from the germline V gene. CDR3 length equals 16 residues. V lost 0 bases to trimming and J lost 6 bases; unmatched junction nucleotides: 10. CDR3 nucleotides: TGCGCCAGCAGCTTGGCCGGGACAGCCCAGATGGATACGCAGTATTAT. It codes for CASSLAGTAQMDTQYY.

This clonotype was detected a few times. The chain has TRBV11-2 and TRBJ2-1; 13 positions agree with TRBD2. The CDR3 runs to 19 residues. After removal of 2 bases from V and 6 bases from J, the junction contained 13 bases not matched to a gene. Germline V gives CDR1 SGHAT, CDR2 FQNNGV. CDR3 sequence: CASSLRGLGGLAGSNEQFF. The CDR3 bases are TGTGCCAGCAGCTTAAGAGGACTGGGGGGACTAGCGGGATCCAATGAGCAGTTCTTC.

In this sample, this clonotype turned up a few times. The V gene is TRBV19, the J gene TRBJ2-7, with 7 nucleotides matching TRBD2. Looked up from germline, CDR1 is LNHDA and CDR2 is SQIVND (reference sequence). J lost 4 bases, V lost 8 bases, and 14 bases had no gene match. The CDR3 consists of 15 residues. CDR3 sequence reads: CASAQLAPFGYEQYF. The CDR3 nucleotides are TGTGCCAGTGCACAACTAGCGCCTTTCGGATACGAGCAGTACTTC. The variable domain in full, completed from reference TRBV19 and TRBJ2-7, reads DGGITQSPKYLFRKEGQNVTLSCEQNLNHDAMYWYRQDPGQGLRLIYYSQIVNDFQKGDIAEGYSVSREKKESFPLTVTSAQKNPTAFYLCASAQLAPFGYEQYFGPGTRLTVT.

The V call is TRBV9, the J call TRBJ1-4; 7 bases fit TRBD1. The V gene end was trimmed by 3 bases and the J gene end by 8 bases; junction bases not matched to a gene: 10. This CDR3 has 15 residues. Germline CDR1 reads SGDLS; CDR2 reads YYNGEE. The CDR3 DNA follows: TGTGCCAGCAGCGCGACCGGGACAGCGAAGGAAAAACTGTTTTTT. This translates into CASSATGTAKEKLFF.